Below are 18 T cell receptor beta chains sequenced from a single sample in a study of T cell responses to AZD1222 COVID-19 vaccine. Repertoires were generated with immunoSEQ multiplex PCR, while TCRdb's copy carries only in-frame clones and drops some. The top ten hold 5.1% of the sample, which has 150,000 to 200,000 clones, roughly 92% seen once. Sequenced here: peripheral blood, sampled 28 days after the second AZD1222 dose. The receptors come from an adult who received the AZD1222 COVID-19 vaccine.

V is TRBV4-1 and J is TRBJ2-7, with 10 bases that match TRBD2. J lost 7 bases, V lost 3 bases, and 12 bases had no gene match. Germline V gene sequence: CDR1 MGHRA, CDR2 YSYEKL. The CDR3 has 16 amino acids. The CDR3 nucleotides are TGCGCCAGCAGCCAGGGACTAGCGACCGATTTACGGGAGCAGTACTTC. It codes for CASSQGLATDLREQYF.

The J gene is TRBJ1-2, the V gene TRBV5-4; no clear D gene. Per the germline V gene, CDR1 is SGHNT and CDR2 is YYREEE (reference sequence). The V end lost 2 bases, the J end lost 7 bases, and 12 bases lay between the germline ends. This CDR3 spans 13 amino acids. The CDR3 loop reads CASSLEYLGGYTF. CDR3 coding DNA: TGTGCCAGCAGCTTAGAATATTTGGGTGGCTACACCTTC.

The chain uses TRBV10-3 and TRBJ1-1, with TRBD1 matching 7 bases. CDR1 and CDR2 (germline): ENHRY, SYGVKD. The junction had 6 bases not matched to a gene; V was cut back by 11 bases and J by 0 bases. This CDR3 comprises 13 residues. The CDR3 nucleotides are TGTGCCTCCCGGACAGGATTGAACACTGAAGCTTTCTTT. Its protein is CASRTGLNTEAFF.

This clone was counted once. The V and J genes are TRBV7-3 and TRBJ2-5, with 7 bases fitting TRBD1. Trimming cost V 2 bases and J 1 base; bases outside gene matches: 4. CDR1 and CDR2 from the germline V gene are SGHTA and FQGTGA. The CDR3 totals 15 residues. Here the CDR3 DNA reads TGTGCCAGCAGCTTAGTATCAGGGGGCCAAGAGACCCAGTACTTC. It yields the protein CASSLVSGGQETQYF.

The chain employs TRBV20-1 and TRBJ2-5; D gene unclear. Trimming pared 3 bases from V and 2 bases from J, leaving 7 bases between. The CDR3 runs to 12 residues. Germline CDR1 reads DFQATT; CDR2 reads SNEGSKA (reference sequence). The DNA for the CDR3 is TGCAGTGCTAGTCCTCTACAAGAGACCCAGTACTTC. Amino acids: CSASPLQETQYF.

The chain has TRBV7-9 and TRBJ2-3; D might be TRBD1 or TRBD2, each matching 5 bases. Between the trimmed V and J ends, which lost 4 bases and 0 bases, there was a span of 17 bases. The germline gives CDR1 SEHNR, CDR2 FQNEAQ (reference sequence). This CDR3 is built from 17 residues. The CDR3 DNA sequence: TGTGCCAGCAGCTCCCAAAGCGGTCGGGGCAGCACAGATACGCAGTATTTT. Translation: CASSSQSGRGSTDTQYF.

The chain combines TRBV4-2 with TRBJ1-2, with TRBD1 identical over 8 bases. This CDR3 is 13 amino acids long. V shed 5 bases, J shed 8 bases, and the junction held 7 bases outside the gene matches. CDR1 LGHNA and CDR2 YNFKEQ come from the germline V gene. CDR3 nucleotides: TGTGCCAGCAGCTTCTCGACAGGGGAAGGCTACACCTTC. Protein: CASSFSTGEGYTF.

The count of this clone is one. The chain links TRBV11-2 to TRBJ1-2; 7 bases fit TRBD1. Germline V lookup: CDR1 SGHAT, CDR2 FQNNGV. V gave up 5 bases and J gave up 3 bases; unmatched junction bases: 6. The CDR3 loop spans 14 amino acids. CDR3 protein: CASSRQGLYYGYTF. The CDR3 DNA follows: TGTGCCAGCAGCCGACAGGGTTTATACTATGGCTACACCTTC.

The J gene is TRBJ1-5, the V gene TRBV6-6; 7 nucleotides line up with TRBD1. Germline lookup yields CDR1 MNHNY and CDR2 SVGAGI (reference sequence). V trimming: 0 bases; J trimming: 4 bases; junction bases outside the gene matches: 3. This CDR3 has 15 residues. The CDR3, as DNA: TGTGCCAGCAGTTACTCAAGCAGGGGGAATCAGCCCCAGCATTTT. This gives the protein CASSYSSRGNQPQHF.

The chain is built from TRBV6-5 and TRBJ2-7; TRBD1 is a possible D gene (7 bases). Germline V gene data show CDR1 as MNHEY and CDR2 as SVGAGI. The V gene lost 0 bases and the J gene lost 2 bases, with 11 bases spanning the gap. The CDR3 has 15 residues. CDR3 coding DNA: TGTGCCAGCAGTTACTCGGAGGGACAGACCTACGAGCAGTACTTC. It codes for CASSYSEGQTYEQYF.

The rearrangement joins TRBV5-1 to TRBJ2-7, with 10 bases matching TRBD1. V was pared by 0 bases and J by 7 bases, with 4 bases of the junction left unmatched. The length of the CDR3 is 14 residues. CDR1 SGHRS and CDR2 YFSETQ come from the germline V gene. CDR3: CASSLGGQGREQYF. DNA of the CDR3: TGCGCCAGCAGCTTGGGGGGACAGGGGAGAGAGCAGTACTTC.

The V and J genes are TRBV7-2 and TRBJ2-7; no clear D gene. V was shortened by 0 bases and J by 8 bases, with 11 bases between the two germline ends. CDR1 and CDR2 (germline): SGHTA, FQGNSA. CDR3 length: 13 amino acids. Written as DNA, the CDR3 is TGTGCCAGCAGCTTAGCGAAAGGGTGGCAGCAGTACTTC. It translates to CASSLAKGWQQYF.

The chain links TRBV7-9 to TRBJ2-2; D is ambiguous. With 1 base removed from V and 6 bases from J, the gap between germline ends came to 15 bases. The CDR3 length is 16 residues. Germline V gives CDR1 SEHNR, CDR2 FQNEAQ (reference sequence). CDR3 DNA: TGTGCCAGCAGCTTAGGTCATAGCCTCCTCGCCGGGGAGCTGTTTTTT. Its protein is CASSLGHSLLAGELFF.

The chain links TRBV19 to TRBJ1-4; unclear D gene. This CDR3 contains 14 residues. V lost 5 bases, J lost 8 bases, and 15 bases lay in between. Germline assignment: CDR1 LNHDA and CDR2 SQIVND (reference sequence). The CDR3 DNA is TGTGCCAGTAGTCCCGAAGGGAAACGGGAAAAACTGTTTTTT. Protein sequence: CASSPEGKREKLFF.

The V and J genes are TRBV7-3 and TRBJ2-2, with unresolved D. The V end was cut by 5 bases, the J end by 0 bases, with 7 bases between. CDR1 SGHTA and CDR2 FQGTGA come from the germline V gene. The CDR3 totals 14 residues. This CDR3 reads CASSPTTNTGELFF. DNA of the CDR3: TGTGCCAGCAGCCCCACTACGAACACCGGGGAGCTGTTTTTT.

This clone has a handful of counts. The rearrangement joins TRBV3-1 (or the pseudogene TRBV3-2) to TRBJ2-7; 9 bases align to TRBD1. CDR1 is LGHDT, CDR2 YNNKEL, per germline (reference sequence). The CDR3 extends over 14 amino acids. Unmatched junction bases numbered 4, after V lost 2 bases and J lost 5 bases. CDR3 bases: TGTGCCAGCAGCCAAACAGGGGGCCTGGACGAGCAGTACTTC. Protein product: CASSQTGGLDEQYF.

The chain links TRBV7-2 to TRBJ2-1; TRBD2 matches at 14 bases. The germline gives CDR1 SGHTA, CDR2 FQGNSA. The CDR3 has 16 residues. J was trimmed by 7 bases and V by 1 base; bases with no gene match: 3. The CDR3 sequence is CASSLVGTSGSNEQFF. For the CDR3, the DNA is TGTGCCAGCAGCTTAGTTGGGACTAGCGGGAGTAATGAGCAGTTCTTC.

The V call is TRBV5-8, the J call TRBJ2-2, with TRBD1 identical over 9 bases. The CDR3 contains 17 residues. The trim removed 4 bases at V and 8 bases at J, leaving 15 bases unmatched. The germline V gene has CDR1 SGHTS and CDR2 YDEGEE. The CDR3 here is CASSPIWTGVPRGELFF. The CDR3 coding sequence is TGTGCCAGCAGCCCCATCTGGACAGGGGTTCCCAGGGGGGAGCTGTTTTTT.